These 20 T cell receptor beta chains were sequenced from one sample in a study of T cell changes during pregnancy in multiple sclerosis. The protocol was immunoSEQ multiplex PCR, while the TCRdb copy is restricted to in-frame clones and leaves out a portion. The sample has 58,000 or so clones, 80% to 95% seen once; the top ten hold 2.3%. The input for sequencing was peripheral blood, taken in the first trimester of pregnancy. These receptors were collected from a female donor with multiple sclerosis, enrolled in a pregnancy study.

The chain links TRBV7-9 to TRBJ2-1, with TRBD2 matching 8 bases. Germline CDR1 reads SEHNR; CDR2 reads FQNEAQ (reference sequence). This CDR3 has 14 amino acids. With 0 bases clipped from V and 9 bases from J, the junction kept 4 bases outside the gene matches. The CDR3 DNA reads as TGTGCCAGCAGCTTAGCTCAGCGGGAGTTTGAGCAGTTCTTC. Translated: CASSLAQREFEQFF.

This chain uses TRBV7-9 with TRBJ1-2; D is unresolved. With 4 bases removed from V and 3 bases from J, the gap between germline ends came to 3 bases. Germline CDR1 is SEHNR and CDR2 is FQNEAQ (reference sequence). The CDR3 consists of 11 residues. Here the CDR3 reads CASSSDYGYTF. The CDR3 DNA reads TGTGCCAGCAGCTCCGACTATGGCTACACCTTC. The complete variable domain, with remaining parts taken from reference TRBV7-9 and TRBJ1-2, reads DTGVSQNPRHKITKRGQNVTFRCDPISEHNRLYWYRQTLGQGPEFLTYFQNEAQLEKSRLLSDRFSAERPKGSFSTLEIQRTEQGDSAMYLCASSSDYGYTFGSGTRLTVV.

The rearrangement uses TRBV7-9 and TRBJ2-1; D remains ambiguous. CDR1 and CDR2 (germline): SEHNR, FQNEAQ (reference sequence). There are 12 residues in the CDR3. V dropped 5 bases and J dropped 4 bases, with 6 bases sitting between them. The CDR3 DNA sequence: TGTGCCAGCAGCATCGTATACAATGAGCAGTTCTTC. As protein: CASSIVYNEQFF.

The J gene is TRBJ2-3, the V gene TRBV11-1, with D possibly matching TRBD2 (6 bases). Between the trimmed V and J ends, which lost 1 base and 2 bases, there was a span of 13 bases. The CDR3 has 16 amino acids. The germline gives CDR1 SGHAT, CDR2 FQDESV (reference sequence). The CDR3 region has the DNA TGTGCCAGCAGCTTAGGATCCGGGACTTACACAGATACGCAGTATTTT. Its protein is CASSLGSGTYTDTQYF.

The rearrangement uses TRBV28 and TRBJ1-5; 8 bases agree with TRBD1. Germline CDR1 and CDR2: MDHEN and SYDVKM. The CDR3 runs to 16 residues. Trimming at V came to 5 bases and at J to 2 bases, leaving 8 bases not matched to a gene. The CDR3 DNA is TGTGCCAGCAGTACGGTCAGGGGGCAAGGCAATCAGCCCCAGCATTTT. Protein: CASSTVRGQGNQPQHF. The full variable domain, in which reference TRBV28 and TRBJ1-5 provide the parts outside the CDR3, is DVKVTQSSRYLVKRTGEKVFLECVQDMDHENMFWYRQDPGLGLRLIYFSYDVKMKEKGDIPEGYSVSREKKERFSLILESASTNQTSMYLCASSTVRGQGNQPQHFGDGTRLSIL.

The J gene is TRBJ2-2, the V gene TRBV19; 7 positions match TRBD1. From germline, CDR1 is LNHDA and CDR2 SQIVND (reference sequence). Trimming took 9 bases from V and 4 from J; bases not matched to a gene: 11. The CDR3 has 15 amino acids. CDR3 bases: TGTGCCAGCGCGACAGGGACGAGAGGCACCGGGGAGCTGTTTTTT. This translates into CASATGTRGTGELFF.

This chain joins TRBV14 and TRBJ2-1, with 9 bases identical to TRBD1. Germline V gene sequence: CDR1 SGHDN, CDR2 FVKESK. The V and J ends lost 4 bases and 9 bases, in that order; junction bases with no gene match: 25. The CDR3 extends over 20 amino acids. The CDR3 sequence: CASSRTTGGRRASWEAEQFF. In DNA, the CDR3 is TGTGCCAGCAGCCGGACGACAGGGGGAAGGAGGGCTAGCTGGGAGGCTGAGCAGTTCTTC.

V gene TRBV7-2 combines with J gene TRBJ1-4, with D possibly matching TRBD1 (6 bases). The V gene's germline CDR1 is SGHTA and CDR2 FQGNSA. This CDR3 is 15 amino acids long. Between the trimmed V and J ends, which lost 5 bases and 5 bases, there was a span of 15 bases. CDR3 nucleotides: TGTGCCAGCAGCCCACAGGGTTGGTTAAATGAAAAACTGTTTTTT. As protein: CASSPQGWLNEKLFF.

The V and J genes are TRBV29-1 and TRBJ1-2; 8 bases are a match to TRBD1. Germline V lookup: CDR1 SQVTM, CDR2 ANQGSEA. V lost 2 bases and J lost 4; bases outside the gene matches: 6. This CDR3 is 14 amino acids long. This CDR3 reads CSVEPGGKIYGYTF. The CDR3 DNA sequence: TGCAGCGTTGAACCAGGGGGCAAAATCTATGGCTACACCTTC.

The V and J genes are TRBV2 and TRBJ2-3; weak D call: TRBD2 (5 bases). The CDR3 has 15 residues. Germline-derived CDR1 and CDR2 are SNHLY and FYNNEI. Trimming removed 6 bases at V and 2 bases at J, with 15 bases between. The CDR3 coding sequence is TGTGCCAGCAGAGGGTTGGCTAGCAACACAGATACGCAGTATTTT. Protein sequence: CASRGLASNTDTQYF.

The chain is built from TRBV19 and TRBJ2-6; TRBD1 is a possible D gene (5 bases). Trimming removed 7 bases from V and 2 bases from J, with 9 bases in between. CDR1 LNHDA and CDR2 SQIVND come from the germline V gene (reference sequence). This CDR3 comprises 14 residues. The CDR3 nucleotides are TGTGCCAGTACCGAAGGGGCTGGGGCCAACGTCCTGACTTTC. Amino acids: CASTEGAGANVLTF.

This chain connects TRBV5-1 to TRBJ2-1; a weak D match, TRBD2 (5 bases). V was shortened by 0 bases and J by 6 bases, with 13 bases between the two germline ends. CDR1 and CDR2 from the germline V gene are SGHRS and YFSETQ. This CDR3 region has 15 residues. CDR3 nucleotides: TGCGCCAGCAGCTTGGGTGGTGGGAGCTTCAATGAGCAGTTCTTC. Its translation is CASSLGGGSFNEQFF.

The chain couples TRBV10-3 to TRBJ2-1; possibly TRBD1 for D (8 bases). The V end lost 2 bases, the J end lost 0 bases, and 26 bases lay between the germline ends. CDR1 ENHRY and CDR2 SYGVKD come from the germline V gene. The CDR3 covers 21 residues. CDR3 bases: TGTGCCATCAGTGAGCCAGGGGGCACTAGCGCCAAAATAGCCTCCTACAATGAGCAGTTCTTC. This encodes CAISEPGGTSAKIASYNEQFF.

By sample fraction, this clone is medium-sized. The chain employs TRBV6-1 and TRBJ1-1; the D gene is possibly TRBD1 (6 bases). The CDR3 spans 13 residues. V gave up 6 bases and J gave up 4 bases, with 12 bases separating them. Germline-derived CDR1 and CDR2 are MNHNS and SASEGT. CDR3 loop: CASSQGYRTEAFF. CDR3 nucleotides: TGTGCCAGCAGCCAGGGGTACCGCACTGAAGCTTTCTTT.

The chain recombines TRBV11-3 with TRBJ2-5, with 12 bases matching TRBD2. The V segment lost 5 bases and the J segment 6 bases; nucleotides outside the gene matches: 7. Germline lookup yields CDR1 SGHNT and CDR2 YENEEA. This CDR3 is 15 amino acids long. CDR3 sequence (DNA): TGTGCCAGCAGCCTCAGACTAGCGGGAGTCAAGACCCAGTACTTC. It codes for CASSLRLAGVKTQYF.

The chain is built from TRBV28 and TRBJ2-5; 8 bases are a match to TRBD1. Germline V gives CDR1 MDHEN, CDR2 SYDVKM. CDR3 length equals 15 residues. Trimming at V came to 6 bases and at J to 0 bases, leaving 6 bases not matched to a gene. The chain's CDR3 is CASSHGQGYQETQYF. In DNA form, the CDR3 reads TGTGCCAGCAGCCACGGACAGGGTTACCAAGAGACCCAGTACTTC.

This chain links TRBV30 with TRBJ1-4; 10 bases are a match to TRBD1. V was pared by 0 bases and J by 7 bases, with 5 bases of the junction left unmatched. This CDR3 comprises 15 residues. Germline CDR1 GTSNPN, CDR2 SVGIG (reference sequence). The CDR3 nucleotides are TGTGCCTGGAGTGTACTAGGGACAGGGGCTGAAAAACTGTTTTTT. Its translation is CAWSVLGTGAEKLFF.

The CDR3 bases are TGTGCCAGCAGCGTAGCGGGTGAGGGGGCCAACGTCCTGACTTTC. It codes for CASSVAGEGANVLTF. The J gene is TRBJ2-6, the V gene TRBV9; D is ambiguous. Trimming took 0 bases from V and 4 from J, leaving 8 bases between them. CDR1 is SGDLS, CDR2 YYNGEE, per germline. The CDR3 covers 15 residues.

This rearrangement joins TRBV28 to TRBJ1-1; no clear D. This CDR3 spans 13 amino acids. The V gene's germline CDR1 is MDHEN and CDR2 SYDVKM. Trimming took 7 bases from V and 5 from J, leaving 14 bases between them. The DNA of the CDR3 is TGTGCCAGCAACCCGGGGTTTTGGACTGAAGCTTTCTTT. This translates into CASNPGFWTEAFF.

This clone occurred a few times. The CDR3: CASSPLDRGTEAFF. The CDR3 bases are TGTGCCAGCTCACCTTTGGACAGGGGCACTGAAGCTTTCTTT. This sequence joins TRBV18 and TRBJ1-1, with TRBD1 matching over 9 bases. Germline CDR1 KGHSH, CDR2 LQKENI. The CDR3 has 14 amino acids. The V gene end was trimmed by 3 bases and the J gene end by 4 bases; junction bases not matched to a gene: 3.